This paragraph covers one T cell receptor beta chain sequence. Its recognized antigen is unknown. Per-base quality was not reported, and no clone a single base away is much larger than it. From the germline V gene, CDR1 is SGHRS and CDR2 is YFSETQ. Counted from cysteine to phenylalanine, this CDR3 has 14 amino acids. The read is trimmed to its CDR3 DNA, 42 bases read in frame from base 1. At the junction V is shortened by 0 bases and J by 6 bases, with 12 bases in between. The immunoSEQ Assay, a bias-controlled multiplex PCR, was used to amplify TCRbeta CDR3 regions from genomic DNA. On the study's bioinformatics: The number of nucleated cells in each sample was estimated from the amplification of reference gene primers within the assay. To quantify the absolute abundance of each unique TCRbeta CDR3 rearrangement, sequence reads were collapsed and filtered. For each sample, productive Simpson clonality was calculated as the square root of Simpson's diversity index over productive rearrangements. As stored in TCRdb, this immuneACCESS dataset retains in-frame rearrangements with V and J assigned. A fraction of the clones does not appear; measured against another copy, unresolved V genes explain less than half of the discrepancy, and the remainder lacks a known reason. The D gene and trimming were derived from the DNA, and the V and J assignments and clone size from that table. This sample lists 95,000 to 150,000 clones; about 79% were detected once. The ten largest clones take up more than 4.5% of the sample.

This entry belongs to a study of blood T cell repertoires in COVID-19 (dated by TCRdb to 2018 to 2021). About the investigation overall: Collaborator samples came from the United States, Italy and Spain and covered acute and convalescent phases of COVID-19. The material from the prospective study consisted of cDNA or gDNA derived from T cells, B-cell-depleted T cells, or PBMCs. The dataset comprised deeply sampled blood TCRbeta repertoires from subjects exposed to, actively infected with, or recovered from COVID-19. The repertoires were made available in a free public database intended to serve as a resource for research on the immune response to SARS-CoV-2. Samples were obtained from the ongoing ImmuneRACE study (first 160 participants) and from about 1,300 subjects provided by 6 global collaborators. A de-identified subject ID, COVID-19 status, age in years and sex were almost always included in the sample metadata. HLA class I and class II types, where available, came from metadata supplied by the sample provider rather than from assay-based typing.

Each collaborating institution followed its own protocols to collect whole blood in K2EDTA tubes. Collaborator samples were shipped for TCRbeta analysis as frozen whole blood, isolated PBMCs, or DNA extracted from either sample type. Results the study describes overall, beyond this receptor: The quantity of clinical and demographic metadata differed by source and by participant and was supplied without curation.

The sample taken for sequencing was peripheral blood. The receptor chain draws on TRBV5-1 and TRBJ1-1; possibly the D gene is TRBD1, per 5 matching bases. This clonotype was sampled from a woman in her seventies with acute or convalescent COVID-19. The CDR3 protein is CASSLEAGSAEAFF. The DNA reads TGCGCCAGCAGCTTGGAAGCAGGGTCGGCTGAAGCTTTCTTT.